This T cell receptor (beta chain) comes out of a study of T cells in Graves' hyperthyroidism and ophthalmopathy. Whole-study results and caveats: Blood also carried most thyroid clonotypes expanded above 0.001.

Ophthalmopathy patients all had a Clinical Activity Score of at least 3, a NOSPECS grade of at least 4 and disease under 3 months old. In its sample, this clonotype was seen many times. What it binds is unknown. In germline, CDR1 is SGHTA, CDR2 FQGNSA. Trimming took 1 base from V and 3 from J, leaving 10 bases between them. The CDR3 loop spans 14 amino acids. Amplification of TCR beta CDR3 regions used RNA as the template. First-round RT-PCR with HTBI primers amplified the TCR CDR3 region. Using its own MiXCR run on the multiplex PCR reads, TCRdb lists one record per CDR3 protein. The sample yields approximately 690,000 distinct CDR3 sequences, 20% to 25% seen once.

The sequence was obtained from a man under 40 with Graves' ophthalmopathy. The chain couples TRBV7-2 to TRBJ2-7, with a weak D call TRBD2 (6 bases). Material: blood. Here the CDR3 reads CASSLVVADYEQYF. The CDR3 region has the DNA TGTGCCAGCAGCTTAGTGGTAGCGGACTACGAGCAGTACTTC.